A single TCR beta chain is shown here with its context. Its antigen is currently unknown. The sample is drawn from a study of T-cell memory formation after mild COVID-19. Study-level points and caveats: Second-wave clones with a day 37 peak had unconfirmed SARS-CoV-2 specificity. There was a balanced CD4/CD8 profile in clones contracting day 15 to 85, and later expanders leaned CD4+. Pre-infection memory harbored some responding clones, suggesting cross-reactive memory joined.

Employing constant-segment primers, 5'RACE generated TCR alpha and TCR beta cDNA libraries bearing sample barcodes and UMIs. TCRdb redid the calling of the 5' RACE reads with MiXCR, one entry per CDR3 protein. The data show 75,000 to 90,000 distinct CDR3 sequences, 11% to 15% seen once. Germline assignment: CDR1 LNHDA and CDR2 SQIVND (reference sequence). The CDR3 has 17 amino acids. Trimming took 5 bases from V and 2 from J, leaving 21 bases between them. This clonotype was sampled from an adult woman who had mild COVID-19 (a few samples of this study predate the infection). Cell type and time point are not known. The sequencing input was PBMCs or a T cell subset sorted from them (not recorded which). The chain uses TRBV19 and TRBJ2-5, with D perhaps TRBD1 (5 bases). The CDR3 DNA reads TGTGCCAGTAGTGACATCTTGTCGACAGAGCAACAAGAGACCCAGTACTTC. Its protein product is CASSDILSTEQQETQYF.